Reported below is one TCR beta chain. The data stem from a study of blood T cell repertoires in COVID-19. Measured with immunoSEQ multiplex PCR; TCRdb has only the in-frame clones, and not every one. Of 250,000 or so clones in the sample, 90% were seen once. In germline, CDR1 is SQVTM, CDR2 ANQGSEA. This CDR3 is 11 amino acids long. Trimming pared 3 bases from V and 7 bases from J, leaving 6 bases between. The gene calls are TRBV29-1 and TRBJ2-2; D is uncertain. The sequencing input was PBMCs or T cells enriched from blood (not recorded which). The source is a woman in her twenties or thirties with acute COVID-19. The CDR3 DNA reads TGCAGCGTTGAGCGAAACGGGGAGCTGTTTTTT. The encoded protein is CSVERNGELFF.